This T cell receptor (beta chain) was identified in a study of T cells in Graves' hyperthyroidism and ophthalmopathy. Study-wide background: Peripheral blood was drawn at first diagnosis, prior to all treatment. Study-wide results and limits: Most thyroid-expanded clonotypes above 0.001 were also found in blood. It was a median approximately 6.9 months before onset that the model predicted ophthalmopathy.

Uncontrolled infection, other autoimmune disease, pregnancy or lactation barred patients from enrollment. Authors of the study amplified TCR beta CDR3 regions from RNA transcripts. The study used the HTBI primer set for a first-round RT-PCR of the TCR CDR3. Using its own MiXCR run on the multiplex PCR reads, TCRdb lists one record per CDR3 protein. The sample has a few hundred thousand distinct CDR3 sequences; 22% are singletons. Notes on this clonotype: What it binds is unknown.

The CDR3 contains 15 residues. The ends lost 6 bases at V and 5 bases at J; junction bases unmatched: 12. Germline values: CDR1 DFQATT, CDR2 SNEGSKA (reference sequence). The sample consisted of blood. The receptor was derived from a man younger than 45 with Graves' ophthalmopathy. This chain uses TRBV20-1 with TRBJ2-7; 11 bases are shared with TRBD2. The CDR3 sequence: CSAVATSGRWNEQYF. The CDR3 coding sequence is TGCAGTGCGGTCGCTACTAGCGGGAGATGGAACGAGCAGTACTTC.